Below, 23 T cell receptor beta chains from the same sample are listed, as sequenced in a study of T-cell memory formation after mild COVID-19. Each CDR3 protein gets one entry after TCRdb re-called the 5' RACE reads with MiXCR. The sample shows about 300,000 distinct CDR3 sequences, around 19% of them seen only once. The sample taken for sequencing was PBMCs or a T cell subset sorted from them (not recorded which). These receptors were taken from a man between 18 and 35 years old who had mild COVID-19 (a few samples of this study predate the infection). Cell type and time point are not known.

This chain links TRBV10-3 with TRBJ1-5; tentative D call: TRBD1 (6 bases). Germline loops: CDR1 ENHRY, CDR2 SYGVKD. Trimming shortened V by 5 bases and J by 4 bases, and 15 bases separated the two germline ends. The CDR3 is made up of 15 amino acids. CDR3 sequence (DNA): TGTGCCATCAGTTTGGGTCAGGGACAAAATCAGCCCCAGCATTTT. As protein: CAISLGQGQNQPQHF.

V usage is TRBV24-1 and J usage is TRBJ2-3, with D maybe TRBD2 (6 bases). Trimming pared 5 bases from V and 2 bases from J, leaving 13 bases between. The CDR3 has 15 amino acids. In germline, CDR1 is KGHDR, CDR2 SFDVKD. The CDR3 DNA reads as TGTGCCACCAGTGCCGCGGGACTCCTCACAGATACGCAGTATTTT. Protein: CATSAAGLLTDTQYF.

This chain uses TRBV20-1 with TRBJ2-7; 8 bases fit TRBD1. This CDR3 is built from 13 residues. After removal of 6 bases from V and 5 bases from J, the junction contained 9 bases not matched to a gene. Germline values: CDR1 DFQATT, CDR2 SNEGSKA (reference sequence). In nucleotides, the CDR3 is TGCAGTGCCAGGGCAGGGGGCAATAACGAGCAGTACTTC. This codes for CSARAGGNNEQYF.

The chain uses TRBV2 and TRBJ2-7; 13 bases align to TRBD2. In germline, CDR1 is SNHLY, CDR2 FYNNEI. Trimming at V came to 11 bases and at J to 5 bases, leaving 9 bases not matched to a gene. This CDR3 is 14 amino acids long. Here the CDR3 reads CAFRTSGGPHEQYV. Written as DNA, the CDR3 is TGTGCCTTTAGGACTAGCGGGGGACCCCACGAGCAGTACGTC.

The chain uses TRBV7-2 and TRBJ2-3; 11 bases are a match to TRBD2. Germline trimming cut 1 base from V and 0 bases from J; bases unmatched to any gene: 6. The V gene's germline CDR1 is SGHTA and CDR2 FQGNSA. The CDR3 runs 18 residues. The CDR3 is CASSLGLAGLPSTDTQYF. The CDR3 DNA reads as TGTGCCAGCAGCTTAGGACTAGCGGGGCTCCCTAGCACAGATACGCAGTATTTT.

The chain recombines TRBV6-2 or TRBV6-3 with TRBJ2-1, with a weak D call TRBD1 (5 bases). The V end lost 4 bases, the J end lost 7 bases, and 11 bases lay between the germline ends. Per the germline V gene, CDR1 is MNHEY and CDR2 is SVGEGT. The CDR3 consists of 13 residues. In nucleotides, the CDR3 is TGTGCCAGCAGTTTAGGGGTGGTGAATGAGCAGTTCTTC. This encodes CASSLGVVNEQFF.

This chain joins TRBV12-3 or TRBV12-4 and TRBJ2-7, with D maybe TRBD2 (5 bases). Trimming pared 6 bases from V and 3 bases from J, leaving 21 bases between. This CDR3 has 16 residues. The CDR3 loop reads CASSPDTGLMVYEQYF. CDR3 nucleotides: TGTGCCAGCAGCCCCGATACCGGACTCATGGTCTACGAGCAGTACTTC.

The chain is built from TRBV7-9 and TRBJ2-2, with unresolved D. Germline V gene lookup returns CDR1 SEHNR and CDR2 FQNEAQ (reference sequence). The CDR3 spans 13 residues. Trimming removed 2 bases from V and 6 bases from J, with 7 bases in between. The DNA for the CDR3 is TGTGCCAGCAGCTTAAGCGTGGCCGGGGAGCTGTTTTTT. This codes for CASSLSVAGELFF.

This clonotype was observed a handful of times. The rearrangement links TRBV20-1 to TRBJ2-4; tentative D call: TRBD2 (5 bases). CDR3 length: 13 amino acids. Germline V gene sequence: CDR1 DFQATT, CDR2 SNEGSKA (reference sequence). The V end lost 6 bases, the J end lost 6 bases, and 15 bases lay between the germline ends. Here the CDR3 DNA reads TGCAGTGCCCAAAGTAGCGTTACAAACATTCAGTACTTC. Translated, it gives CSAQSSVTNIQYF.

The rearrangement joins TRBV12-3 or TRBV12-4 to TRBJ1-2; D is unresolved. Trimming took off 10 bases at V and 5 bases at J, with 14 bases between the two ends. The CDR3 totals 12 residues. The CDR3 nucleotides read TGTGCCACCACGATTCGGGGATATGGCTACACCTTC. Protein: CATTIRGYGYTF.

This clonotype has just a few counts. The chain employs TRBV12-3 or TRBV12-4 and TRBJ1-6; D remains ambiguous. The CDR3 contains 15 residues. The V end was cut by 5 bases, the J end by 9 bases, with 17 bases between. The CDR3 region has the DNA TGTGCCAGCAGTGCGCCGGGTCCGGGCGGTTCACCCCTCCACTTT. It encodes CASSAPGPGGSPLHF.

The rearrangement joins TRBV5-1 to TRBJ1-4; D is ambiguous. Germline loops: CDR1 SGHRS, CDR2 YFSETQ. The CDR3 is 14 residues long. Trimming stripped 4 bases from V and 8 bases from J, with 15 bases between. CDR3 nucleotide sequence: TGCGCCAGCAGCCCCCCGTGGAGTCGGGAAAAACTGTTTTTT. Its translation: CASSPPWSREKLFF.

This clonotype was detected a few times. This chain joins TRBV5-4 and TRBJ2-5; TRBD2 might be the D (5 bases). Germline CDR1 and CDR2: SGHNT and YYREEE (reference sequence). This CDR3 comprises 13 residues. Trimming removed 0 bases at V and 5 bases at J, with 8 bases between. CDR3 nucleotides: TGTGCCAGCAGCTTGGTCCCGGGGGAGACCCAGTACTTC. This gives the protein CASSLVPGETQYF. Full variable domain (rest looked up from reference TRBV5-4 and TRBJ2-5): ETGVTQSPTHLIKTRGQQVTLRCSSQSGHNTVSWYQQALGQGPQFIFQYYREEENGRGNFPPRFSGLQFPNYSSELNVNALELDDSALYLCASSLVPGETQYFGPGTRLLVL.

The chain combines TRBV4-3 with TRBJ2-7, with TRBD1 as a possible D gene (6 bases). This CDR3 is 17 amino acids long. Germline CDR1 LGHNA, CDR2 YSLEER. With 2 bases removed from V and 4 bases from J, the gap between germline ends came to 21 bases. Here the CDR3 reads CASSQRAFGTMPYEQYF. The CDR3 bases are TGCGCCAGCAGCCAAAGGGCGTTCGGGACAATGCCGTACGAGCAGTACTTC.

This clonotype was found a few times. The V call is TRBV5-6, the J call TRBJ2-1; D possibly corresponds to TRBD2 (7 bases). CDR1 is SGHDT, CDR2 YYEEEE, per germline. Trimming left V 2 bases short and J 2 bases short, with 14 bases between. The CDR3 covers 16 residues. CDR3 protein: CASSFVWGGAYNEQFF. The DNA of the CDR3 is TGTGCCAGCAGCTTCGTATGGGGGGGCGCCTACAATGAGCAGTTCTTC.

The V gene is TRBV24-1, the J gene TRBJ2-4; the D gene is possibly TRBD1 (5 bases). Trimming stripped 5 bases from V and 7 bases from J, with 14 bases between. The V gene's germline CDR1 is KGHDR and CDR2 SFDVKD. The CDR3 loop spans 14 amino acids. CDR3 nucleotides: TGTGCCACCAGTGTGTCAGGGCAGTGGAACATTCAGTACTTC. This translates into CATSVSGQWNIQYF.

The chain links TRBV5-6 to TRBJ2-1; a weak D match, TRBD1 (7 bases). Per the germline V gene, CDR1 is SGHDT and CDR2 is YYEEEE. The CDR3 is made up of 16 amino acids. Trimming took off 4 bases at V and 2 bases at J, with 16 bases between the two ends. The CDR3 loop is CASSETGTGTYNEQFF. CDR3 nucleotides: TGTGCCAGCAGCGAGACAGGGACTGGAACCTACAATGAGCAGTTCTTC.

This clonotype was observed a handful of times. The V call is TRBV27, the J call TRBJ2-3; 7 positions match TRBD1. The CDR3 runs 16 residues. V shed 5 bases and J 1 base; nucleotides not matched to a gene: 9. The germline gives CDR1 MNHEY, CDR2 SMNVEV (reference sequence). DNA for the CDR3: TGTGCCAGCAGTATACCCCGGGACAGAGGCACAGATACGCAGTATTTT. Amino acids: CASSIPRDRGTDTQYF.

V gene TRBV15 combines with J gene TRBJ1-2; D not certain. Germline-derived CDR1 and CDR2 are LNHNV and YYDKDF (reference sequence). V lost 11 bases to trimming and J lost 6 bases, with 13 bases between them. This CDR3 has 11 amino acids. CDR3 loop: CAYPPSDGYTF. The CDR3 nucleotides are TGTGCCTACCCCCCAAGCGATGGCTACACCTTC.

The sample holds a few counts of this clonotype. The V call is TRBV5-1, the J call TRBJ2-6; D may correspond to TRBD1 or TRBD2 (5 bases each). The length of the CDR3 is 17 residues. The ends were cut back, 4 bases at V and 2 bases at J, with 16 bases in the middle. Per germline, CDR1 SGHRS and CDR2 YFSETQ. The CDR3 bases are TGCGCCAGCAGCCCAACTCCAACGGGGCCTGGGGCCAACGTCCTGACTTTC. Residues: CASSPTPTGPGANVLTF. The variable domain in full, with the rest retrieved from reference TRBV5-1 and TRBJ2-6, is KAGVTQTPRYLIKTRGQQVTLSCSPISGHRSVSWYQQTPGQGLQFLFEYFSETQRNKGNFPGRFSGRQFSNSRSEMNVSTLELGDSALYLCASSPTPTGPGANVLTFGAGSRLTVL.

This chain uses TRBV20-1 with TRBJ2-1; a weak D match, TRBD1 (6 bases). Trimming shortened V by 5 bases and J by 7 bases, and 15 bases separated the two germline ends. Germline V CDR1 and CDR2: DFQATT, SNEGSKA (reference sequence). The CDR3 consists of 13 residues. The CDR3 nucleotides read TGCAGTGCTCGAACCCCAGGGGTGAATGAGCAGTTCTTC. Residues: CSARTPGVNEQFF.

This clonotype was seen a few times. The gene calls are TRBV28 and TRBJ1-2, with a tentative D call TRBD1 (5 bases). The germline V and J ends were trimmed by 3 bases and 4 bases, with 12 bases remaining between them. Germline V gives CDR1 MDHEN, CDR2 SYDVKM. This CDR3 region has 14 residues. CDR3 in amino acids: CASSFAGDGYGYTF. The CDR3 DNA reads as TGTGCCAGCAGTTTCGCCGGGGACGGCTATGGCTACACCTTC.

The gene calls are TRBV20-1 and TRBJ1-5; possible D gene TRBD1, 6 bases. Germline assignment: CDR1 DFQATT and CDR2 SNEGSKA (reference sequence). V was shortened by 2 bases and J by 7 bases, with 9 bases between the two germline ends. The CDR3 is made up of 12 amino acids. The CDR3 protein is CSARKGGQPQHF. The CDR3 coding sequence is TGCAGTGCTAGAAAGGGGGGGCAGCCCCAGCATTTT.